The clone carrying this TCR beta chain has ten or more counts. Its target is unknown. No progression to ophthalmopathy during 18 months of follow-up defined stable disease. CDR3 length: 14 residues. V was pared by 6 bases and J by 1 base, with 15 bases between. Germline-derived CDR1 and CDR2 are GTSNPN and SVGIG (reference sequence). The source of the sample is a study of T cells in Graves' hyperthyroidism and ophthalmopathy. Researchers amplified the TCR beta CDR3 regions from RNA transcripts. Initially, a first-round RT-PCR of the TCR CDR3 employed the HTBI primer set. Using its own MiXCR run on the multiplex PCR reads, TCRdb lists one record per CDR3 protein. The table includes under 400,000 distinct CDR3 sequences, 20% to 25% detected once. Study results and caveats: Most thyroid-expanded clonotypes above 0.001 were also found in blood.

The chain is built from TRBV30 and TRBJ1-2; a possible D gene is TRBD1 (6 bases). The clonotype was recovered from a woman aged 45-60 years with Graves' hyperthyroidism. Sequencing input: blood. The CDR3 nucleotides read TGTGCCTGCCAGAGGGGGACATTTAACTATGGCTACACCTTC. Translation: CACQRGTFNYGYTF.